This T cell receptor (beta chain) was identified in a study of T cells in Graves' hyperthyroidism and ophthalmopathy. Overall study results and limits: Progression to ophthalmopathy was predicted a median of 6.5 months early.

The germline V gene encodes CDR1 ENHRY and CDR2 SYGVKD. The length of the CDR3 is 15 residues. This clonotype was seen once. Its target is not known. Patients were excluded for uncontrolled infection, other autoimmune disease, pregnancy or lactation. Each diagnosis was grounded in clinical symptoms, serum thyroxine and TRAb, thyroid ultrasound, and orbital computed tomography. Amplified regions were TCR beta CDR3 sequences from RNA transcripts. During a first-round RT-PCR of the TCR CDR3, the HTBI primer set was used. One entry per CDR3 protein results from TCRdb running MiXCR on the multiplex PCR reads. The repertoire has over 700,000 distinct CDR3 sequences, over 35% of them found once; the top ten carry about a third.

The V and J genes are TRBV10-3 and TRBJ1-5; D unresolved. The DNA end favors TRBJ2-3, so the J call may be wrong. The source material was blood. The TCR sequence derives from a woman aged 40 to 50 with Graves' hyperthyroidism. CDR3 residues: CAISESTSRTDTQYF. CDR3 sequence (DNA): TGTGCCATCAGTGAGTCCACGAGCCGGACAGATACGCAGTATTTT.